This T cell receptor (beta chain) was recorded in a study of T-cell reconstitution after alpha-beta-depleted transplantation in children. The CDR3 is 15 amino acids. Per the germline V gene, CDR1 is LGHNA and CDR2 is YSLEER. J gave up 6 bases and V 0 bases, and 8 bases lay outside the gene matches. Preparation of the TCRbeta library involved a method that used unique molecular identifiers. TCRdb ran MiXCR on the PCR reads and lists one entry per CDR3 protein. The sample includes hundreds of thousands of distinct CDR3 sequences, roughly a tenth of them seen just once. The V and J genes are TRBV4-3 and TRBJ2-7; 7 bases map to TRBD2. The specimen was PBMCs, collected before TCRalphabeta/CD19-depleted stem cell transplant. The origin of this receptor is a child between 2 and 9 years old with inherited bone marrow failure, due to receive a stem cell transplant. CDR3 DNA: TGCGCCAGCAGCCAAGATATAGGGCAGCGGGGCGAGCAGTACTTC. Translation gives CASSQDIGQRGEQYF.